This T cell receptor beta chain derives from a study of breast tumors, draining lymph nodes, adjacent tissues. A word on this clonotype: As yet, its antigen is unknown.

Using its own MiXCR run on the multiplex PCR reads, TCRdb lists one record per CDR3 protein. The sample contains 200,000 or so distinct CDR3 sequences, roughly 31% of which appear only once. General observations from the study: Tumor repertoires ranked between lymph nodes and nontumor tissue in diversity, with V and J gene preferences.

Axillary draining lymph nodes of breast cancer patients supplied the node samples. Looked up from germline, CDR1 is DFQATT and CDR2 is SNEGSKA (reference sequence). The V gene end was trimmed by 5 bases and the J gene end by 0 bases; junction bases not matched to a gene: 3. The CDR3 totals 14 residues. V is TRBV20-1 and J is TRBJ2-3; 9 positions match TRBD2. Sequencing was done on a sample of axillary lymph node tissue. The receptor comes from a female donor with breast cancer. Some clones in this sample may be carry-over from other donors' samples. CDR3 nucleotide sequence: TGCAGTGCTCTCCTAGCGGGAAGCACAGATACGCAGTATTTT. Amino acids: CSALLAGSTDTQYF.